This TCR beta chain was sequenced for a study of blood T cell repertoires in COVID-19. Study-level background: There were acute and convalescent COVID-19 samples, and they came from the United States, Italy and Spain.

The data were produced by immunoSEQ multiplex PCR, yet TCRdb's version contains in-frame clones alone and is incomplete. The table records approximately 110,000 clones, approximately 81% of them present only once. Specimen: peripheral blood. The receptor was derived from a man at least 80 years old with acute or convalescent COVID-19.

The CDR3, as DNA: TGTGCCTGGAGTCATGCCCTCCTAGCGGGAGTTACCTACGAGCAGTACTTC. It yields the protein CAWSHALLAGVTYEQYF. The chain employs TRBV30 and TRBJ2-7; the match to TRBD2 covers 10 bases. CDR1 and CDR2 from the germline V gene are GTSNPN and SVGIG (reference sequence). The trim removed 2 bases at V and 2 bases at J, leaving 12 bases unmatched. This CDR3 has 17 amino acids.